This TCR beta chain was captured by sequencing in a study of cytomegalovirus exposure and HLA in healthy donors. On this clone itself: No antigen is known for it.

Regarding the study as a whole: Sequencing likely caused a cluster of highly shared sequence variants.

This CDR3 contains 14 residues. Germline loops: CDR1 MNHEY, CDR2 SMNVEV (reference sequence). The trim removed 4 bases at V and 3 bases at J, leaving 6 bases unmatched. 60 Vbeta and 13 Jbeta primers were used in PCR. In the study's own analysis: An analysis that came later counted some 80 million unique TCR beta chains, 10 million to 11 million shared. The table came from immunoSEQ multiplex PCR; TCRdb's copy has only in-frame clones and leaves some out. The DNA gave D and trimming, while V, J and clone size come from that table. Of around 94,000 clones listed, 60% to 80% are singletons. Sequences were obtained from PBMCs. This sequence originates from a male donor in good health and CMV-seropositive. V and J are TRBV27 and TRBJ2-7, with 7 bases that match TRBD2. CDR3 nucleotides: TGTGCCAGCAGTTCTACCGGGGGGAACTACGAGCAGTACTTC. Translation: CASSSTGGNYEQYF.